This TCR beta chain was captured by sequencing in a study of T cells in Graves' hyperthyroidism and ophthalmopathy. About the research overall: Before any treatment, at initial diagnosis, peripheral blood was collected.

TCR beta CDR3 regions were amplified from RNA transcripts. First-round RT-PCR with HTBI primers amplified the TCR CDR3 region. Via MiXCR, TCRdb re-called the multiplex PCR reads, giving one row per CDR3 protein. Of about 610,000 distinct CDR3 sequences listed, over 12% are singletons. Each person with ophthalmopathy scored at least 3 on the Clinical Activity Score, reached NOSPECS grade 4 or higher, and had been ill under 3 months. The V gene's germline CDR1 is MRHNA and CDR2 SNTAGT. CDR3 size: 13 residues. The V gene lost 2 bases and the J gene lost 6 bases, with 10 bases spanning the gap. The material sequenced was blood. The J gene is TRBJ1-2, the V gene TRBV6-4; D is undetermined. The receptor was isolated from a woman in her 40s with Graves' ophthalmopathy. The CDR3 here is CASSDRLTNGYTF. The CDR3 nucleotides are TGTGCCAGCAGTGACAGACTTACGAATGGCTACACCTTC.